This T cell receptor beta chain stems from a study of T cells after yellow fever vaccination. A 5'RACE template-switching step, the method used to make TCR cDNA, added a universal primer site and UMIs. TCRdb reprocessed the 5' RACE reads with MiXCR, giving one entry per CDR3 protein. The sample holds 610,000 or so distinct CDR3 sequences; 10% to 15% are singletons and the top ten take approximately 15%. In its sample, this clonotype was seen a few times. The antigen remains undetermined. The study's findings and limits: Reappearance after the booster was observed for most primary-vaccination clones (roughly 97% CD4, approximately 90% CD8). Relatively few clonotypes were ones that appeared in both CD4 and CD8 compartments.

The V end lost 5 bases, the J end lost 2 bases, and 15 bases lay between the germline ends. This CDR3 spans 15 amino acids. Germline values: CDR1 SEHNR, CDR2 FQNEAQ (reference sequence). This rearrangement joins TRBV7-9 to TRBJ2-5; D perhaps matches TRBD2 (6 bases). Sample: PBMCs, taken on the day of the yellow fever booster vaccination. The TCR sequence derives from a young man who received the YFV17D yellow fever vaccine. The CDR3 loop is CASSPEGLSQETQYF. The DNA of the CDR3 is TGTGCCAGCAGCCCAGAGGGACTTTCGCAAGAGACCCAGTACTTC. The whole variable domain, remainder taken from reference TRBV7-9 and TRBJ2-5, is DTGVSQNPRHKITKRGQNVTFRCDPISEHNRLYWYRQTLGQGPEFLTYFQNEAQLEKSRLLSDRFSAERPKGSFSTLEIQRTEQGDSAMYLCASSPEGLSQETQYFGPGTRLLVL.